This T cell receptor (beta chain) was captured in a study of blood T cells in healthy people across ages (dated by TCRdb to between 2014 and 2016). At the level of the whole study: In model experiments, template switching captured roughly one uniquely barcoded TCR beta cDNA molecule for every two T cells. Age-related changes in TCR beta repertoire diversity were measured in the study by deep sequencing normalized with unique cDNA molecular identifiers. Donors were grouped into four age groups: young (average approximately 15 years), middle-aged (39), aged (around 60) and long-lived (about 90). To avoid experimental bias, donors of different ages were randomly spread across the sequencing lanes. The study analyzed two additional independent replicas of 1 million unique cDNA reads from the same blood draw for two donors, one aged 18 to 29 and one aged 80 or older. Study-level results and caveats: Bulk unsorted PBMC profiling prevented conclusive comparison of naive and antigen-experienced compartments. Compared with the aged group, the long-lived group had more naive CD4+ T cells, fewer expanded clones and increased TCR diversity, a pattern suggesting age selection. Donor CMV infection status was unknown, potentially confounding age-related changes in expanded clonotypes. A strong correlation was found between observed TCR beta diversity and the percentage of naive T cells measured by flow cytometry. Estimates of total diversity from one million sequenced T cells were regarded as lower bounds and underestimates. As age increased, observed TCR beta diversity per million T cells dropped in a roughly linear way, and a significant reduction was already evident by age roughly 40.

The library relied on 5' RACE. Reads for this sample came from an Illumina HiSeq 2500. A second PCR of roughly 7 to 11 cycles was performed with a sample-barcoded 5' primer and a J-beta primer mix. A unique molecular identifier was introduced onto each TCR beta cDNA molecule by a template-switch 5' adaptor carrying 12 random nucleotides. At least 2.5 million CDR3-containing paired-end reads were obtained from each sample. The Mint cDNA synthesis kit, primed by a TRBC-specific oligonucleotide, was used to synthesize first-strand cDNA from all RNA. Following uracil-DNA glycosylase treatment, a first 18-cycle PCR with universal primers M1SS and BC2_uni_R was performed on all cDNA. On the study's bioinformatics: Normalization of each sample was performed by random selection of 1 million high-quality reads, each carrying a distinct molecular identifier. Reads with shared molecular identifiers were discarded instead of being binned into consensus sequences. CDR3 identification, clonotype clustering and error correction used MiTCR with a Q25 quality threshold and the strictest error-elimination algorithm. Lower-bound total TCR beta diversity was estimated with a nonparametric unseen species model using Euler transformation. The public sequencing data were trimmed at Q25 with fastp and processed into clonotypes with MiXCR by TCRdb, which kept only in-frame beta chains. Entries are consolidated by CDR3 protein sequence, retaining the most common genes and DNA. The V and J calls and clone size are TCRdb's, not the authors'. The table for this sample lists about 1.4 million distinct CDR3 sequences; approximately 63% of them were counted only once. Together, the top ten hold 6.5% to 8% of the sample.

Details on this clonotype: Its antigen remains unidentified. There are no base qualities to consult, and no much larger clone falls within one base.

CDR3 length: 15 amino acids, cysteine to phenylalanine. Just CDR3 DNA is preserved here, 45 bases in frame from base 1. The germline ends are 18 bases apart after V is trimmed by 9 bases and J by 3 bases. CDR1 and CDR2 are drawn from the germline V gene: MDHEN, SYDVKM. The donors were some 36 Caucasian individuals from Russia, aged roughly 6 to 100 years, who were systemically healthy. Roughly 11 milliliters of peripheral blood were drawn from each donor into EDTA-treated Vacutainer tubes. Ficoll-Paque density-gradient centrifugation was used to isolate PBMCs, with at least 7 million per sample. Total RNA, at least 6 micrograms per sample, was extracted from PBMCs with Trizol reagent. The percentages of naive CD45RAhigh/CD27high T cells were determined by flow cytometry on a PBMC aliquot from every donor.

Recombination linked TRBV28 to TRBJ1-5; no D gene call is confident. This sequence originates from a young man in good health. The source material was blood. CDR3 region: CASDLRWSPNQPQHF. The nucleotide sequence is TGTGCCAGTGACCTCCGGTGGAGCCCCAATCAGCCCCAGCATTTT.